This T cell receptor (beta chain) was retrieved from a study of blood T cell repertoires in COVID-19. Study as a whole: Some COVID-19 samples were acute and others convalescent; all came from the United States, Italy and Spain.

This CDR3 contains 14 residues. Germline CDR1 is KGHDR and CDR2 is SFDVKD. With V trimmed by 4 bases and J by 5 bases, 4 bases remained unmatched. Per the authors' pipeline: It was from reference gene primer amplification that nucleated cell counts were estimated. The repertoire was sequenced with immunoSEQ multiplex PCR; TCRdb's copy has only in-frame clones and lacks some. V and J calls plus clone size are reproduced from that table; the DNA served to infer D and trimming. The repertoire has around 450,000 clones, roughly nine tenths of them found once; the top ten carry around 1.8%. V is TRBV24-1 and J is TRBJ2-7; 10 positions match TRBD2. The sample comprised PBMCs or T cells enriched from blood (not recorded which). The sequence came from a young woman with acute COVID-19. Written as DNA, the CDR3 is TGTGCCACCAGTGACCCTGGGACTAGCGACGAGCAGTACTTC. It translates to CATSDPGTSDEQYF.